The sequence of this T cell receptor beta chain was determined in a study of blood T cell repertoires in COVID-19. Authors' analysis steps: Estimated nucleated cell counts came from reference gene primer amplification. Libraries were prepared by immunoSEQ multiplex PCR; TCRdb keeps only in-frame clonotypes and omits some of them. That table furnishes V, J and clone size, whereas the DNA furnished D and trimming. The sample lists about 180,000 clones; 70% to 85% were seen once. V lost 1 base, J lost 2 bases, and 6 bases lay in between. Per germline, CDR1 LGHNT and CDR2 FRNRAP. The CDR3 is 14 amino acids.

Sequenced material: peripheral blood. This chain connects TRBV12-5 to TRBJ2-1; a possible D gene is TRBD1 (5 bases). This clonotype was obtained from a human donor in a cohort sampled during active COVID-19. CDR3 nucleotides: TGTGCTAGTGGTTTGGAGGGGACCTACAATGAGCAGTTCTTC. Its translation is CASGLEGTYNEQFF.